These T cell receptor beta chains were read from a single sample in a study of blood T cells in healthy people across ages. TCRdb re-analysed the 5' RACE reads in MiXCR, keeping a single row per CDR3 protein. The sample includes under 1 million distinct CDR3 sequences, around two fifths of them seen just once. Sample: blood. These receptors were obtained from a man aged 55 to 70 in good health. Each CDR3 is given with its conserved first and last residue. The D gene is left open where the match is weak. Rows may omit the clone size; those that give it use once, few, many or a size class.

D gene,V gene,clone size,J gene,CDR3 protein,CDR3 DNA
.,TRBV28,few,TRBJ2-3,CASNTESTGRDTQYF,TGTGCCAGCAACACCGAATCGACAGGGAGGGATACGCAGTATTTT
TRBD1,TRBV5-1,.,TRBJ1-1,CASSRGQGREAFF,TGCGCCAGCAGCCGGGGACAGGGGAGAGAAGCTTTCTTT
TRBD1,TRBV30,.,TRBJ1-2,CAWTTGAHYGYTF,TGTGCCTGGACCACAGGGGCCCACTATGGCTACACCTTC
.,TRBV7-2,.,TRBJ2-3,CASSSLAEFRDTQYF,TGTGCCAGCAGCTCCTTAGCGGAGTTCAGGGATACGCAGTATTTT
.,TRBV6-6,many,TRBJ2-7,CASSYGGEQYF,TGTGCCAGCAGTTACGGGGGCGAGCAGTACTTC
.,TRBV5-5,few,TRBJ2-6,CASSSASGGSGANVLTF,TGTGCCAGCAGCTCAGCCAGTGGGGGATCTGGGGCCAACGTCCTGACTTTC
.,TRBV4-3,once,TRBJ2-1,CASSHNFYNEQFF,TGCGCCAGCAGCCACAATTTTTACAATGAGCAGTTCTTC
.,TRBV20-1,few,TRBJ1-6,CSARRASSYNSPLHF,TGCAGTGCTAGGAGAGCCAGCTCCTATAATTCACCCCTCCACTTT
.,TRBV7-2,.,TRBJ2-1,CASSARGTRNEQFF,TGTGCCAGCAGCGCAAGGGGGACCCGAAATGAGCAGTTCTTC
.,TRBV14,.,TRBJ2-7,CASSPGLRNTYEQYF,TGTGCCAGCAGCCCGGGACTCCGGAACACCTACGAGCAGTACTTC
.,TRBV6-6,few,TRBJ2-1,CASSYGQSEQFF,TGTGCCAGCAGTTACGGGCAGTCCGAGCAGTTCTTC
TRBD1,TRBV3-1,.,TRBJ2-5,CASGTGTQETQYF,TGTGCCAGCGGGACAGGGACCCAAGAGACCCAGTACTTC
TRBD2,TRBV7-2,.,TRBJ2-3,CASSLALAGVGTQYF,TGTGCCAGCAGCTTAGCCCTAGCGGGGGTGGGTACGCAGTATTTT
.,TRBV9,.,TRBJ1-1,CASSAGGGLGEAFF,TGTGCCAGCAGCGCCGGGGGGGGTCTGGGAGAGGCTTTCTTT
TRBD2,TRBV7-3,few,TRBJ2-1,CASSLVAGGVNEQFF,TGTGCCAGCAGCTTAGTAGCGGGGGGGGTCAATGAGCAGTTCTTC
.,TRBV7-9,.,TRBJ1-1,CASTSGGRGEAFF,TGTGCCAGCACATCGGGGGGGCGAGGTGAAGCTTTCTTT
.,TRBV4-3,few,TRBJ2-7,CASSQEHETTYEQYF,TGCGCCAGCAGCCAAGAACACGAAACTACCTACGAGCAGTACTTC
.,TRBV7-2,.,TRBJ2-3,CASSPRGQTFQGTQYF,TGTGCCAGCAGCCCCCGTGGACAGACGTTCCAGGGTACGCAGTATTTT
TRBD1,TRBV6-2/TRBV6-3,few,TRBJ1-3,CASSYFGTAASGNTIYF,TGTGCCAGCAGTTACTTCGGGACAGCGGCTTCTGGAAACACCATATATTTT
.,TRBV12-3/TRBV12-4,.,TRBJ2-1,CASSLRSQGEQFF,TGTGCCAGCAGTTTAAGGTCGCAGGGTGAGCAGTTCTTC
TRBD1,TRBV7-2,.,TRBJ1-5,CASSFGQDRGMNQPQHF,TGTGCCAGCAGCTTTGGGCAGGACAGGGGAATGAATCAGCCCCAGCATTTT
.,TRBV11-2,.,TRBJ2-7,CASSLRGNIYEQYF,TGTGCCAGCAGCCTACGGGGGAATATCTACGAGCAGTACTTC
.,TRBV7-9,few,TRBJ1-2,CASSSPIGIYGYTF,TGTGCCAGCAGCTCACCCATCGGGATATATGGCTACACCTTC
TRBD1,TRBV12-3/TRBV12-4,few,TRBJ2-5,CASGQGDRETQYF,TGTGCCAGCGGACAGGGTGATAGGGAGACCCAGTACTTC
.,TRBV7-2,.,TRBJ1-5,CASSPLRLQPQHF,TGTGCCAGCAGCCCCCTCAGGCTGCAGCCCCAGCATTTT
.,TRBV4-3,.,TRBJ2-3,CASSPSIGDTQYF,TGCGCCAGCAGCCCAAGTATAGGGGATACGCAGTATTTT
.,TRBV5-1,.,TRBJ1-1,CASSGRLGSGGNTEAFF,TGCGCCAGCAGCGGTCGTCTGGGTTCTGGCGGTAACACTGAAGCTTTCTTT
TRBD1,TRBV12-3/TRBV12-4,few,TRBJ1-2,CASSLWGQNLYGYTF,TGTGCCAGCAGTTTATGGGGACAGAACCTTTATGGCTACACCTTC
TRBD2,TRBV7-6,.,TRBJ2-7,CASSPVLGGEQYF,TGTGCCAGCAGCCCGGTCTTGGGAGGGGAGCAGTACTTC
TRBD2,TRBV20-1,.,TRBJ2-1,CSARGSGGLNEQFF,TGCAGTGCTAGAGGTAGCGGGGGGCTTAATGAGCAGTTCTTC
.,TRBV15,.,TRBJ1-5,CATSRDRTDSNQPQHF,TGTGCCACCAGCAGAGATAGGACAGATAGCAATCAGCCCCAGCATTTT
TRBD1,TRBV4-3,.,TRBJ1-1,CASSLDRGQEGTEAFF,TGCGCCAGCAGCCTAGACAGGGGGCAAGAGGGAACTGAAGCTTTCTTT
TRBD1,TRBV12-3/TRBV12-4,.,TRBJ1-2,CASIFSDRINYGYTF,TGTGCCAGCATCTTCTCGGACAGGATCAACTATGGCTACACCTTC
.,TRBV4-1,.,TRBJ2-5,CASSQDPGLRGQYF,TGCGCCAGCAGCCAAGACCCGGGGCTACGAGGGCAGTACTTC
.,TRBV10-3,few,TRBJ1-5,CAISVAGGSNQPQHF,TGTGCCATCAGTGTCGCGGGTGGGAGCAATCAGCCCCAGCATTTT
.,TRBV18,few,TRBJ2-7,CASSPTPPVGEQYF,TGTGCCAGCTCACCCACCCCACCCGTGGGCGAGCAGTACTTC
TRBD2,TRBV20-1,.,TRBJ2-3,CSAWGTNPTDTQYF,TGCAGTGCTTGGGGGACTAATCCCACAGATACGCAGTATTTT
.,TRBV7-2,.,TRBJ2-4,CASSGRESKNIQYF,TGTGCCAGCAGCGGTCGGGAGTCCAAAAACATTCAGTACTTC
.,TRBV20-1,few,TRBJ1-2,CSASPAGQVTHGYTF,TGCAGTGCTAGCCCGGCAGGGCAGGTGACCCATGGCTACACCTTC
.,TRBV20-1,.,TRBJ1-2,CSASGANIGYTF,TGCAGTGCTAGTGGGGCCAATATCGGCTACACCTTC
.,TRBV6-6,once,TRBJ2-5,CASSYYGGEAQYF,TGTGCCAGCAGTTACTATGGGGGAGAGGCCCAGTACTTC
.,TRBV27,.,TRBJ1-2,CASSLSPRQGGYTF,TGTGCCAGCAGTTTATCGCCCCGCCAGGGCGGCTACACCTTC
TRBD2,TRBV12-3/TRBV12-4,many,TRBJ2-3,CASSCRAGADTQYF,TGTGCCAGCAGTTGCAGAGCGGGGGCGGATACGCAGTATTTT
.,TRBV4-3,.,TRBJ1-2,CVSSQEVMGGGYGYTF,TGCGTCAGCAGCCAAGAAGTTATGGGTGGCGGATATGGCTACACCTTC
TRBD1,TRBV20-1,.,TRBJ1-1,CSARVQGGDTEAFF,TGCAGTGCTAGAGTACAGGGGGGCGACACTGAAGCTTTCTTT